A single sample is the source of the 30 T cell receptor beta chains below, sequenced in a study of cytomegalovirus exposure and HLA in healthy donors. The protocol was immunoSEQ multiplex PCR, while the TCRdb copy is restricted to in-frame clones and leaves out a portion. The profile shows over 65,000 clones, about 93% of them singletons. Input material: PBMCs. The receptors were gathered from a woman younger than 35 in good health and CMV-seropositive.

This rearrangement joins TRBV30 to TRBJ1-1; maybe TRBD1 (5 bases). This CDR3 region has 13 residues. Between the trimmed V and J ends, which lost 1 base and 5 bases, there was a span of 11 bases. Germline V gene lookup returns CDR1 GTSNPN and CDR2 SVGIG (reference sequence). CDR3 amino acids: CAWSGGVGTEAFF. CDR3 sequence (DNA): TGTGCCTGGAGTGGGGGGGTCGGGACTGAAGCTTTCTTT.

This rearrangement joins TRBV11-3 to TRBJ1-2; D call uncertain. V shed 5 bases and J shed 3 bases, with 7 bases lying between them. Looked up from germline, CDR1 is SGHNT and CDR2 is YENEEA. The CDR3 contains 12 residues. The CDR3 sequence: CASSHADYGYTF. The CDR3 nucleotides are TGTGCCAGCAGCCACGCAGACTATGGCTACACCTTC.

The CDR3: CASSKESGVRGGTQYF. CDR3 nucleotides: TGTGCCAGCTCAAAGGAGAGTGGAGTAAGAGGTGGGACCCAGTACTTC. This sequence joins TRBV18 and TRBJ2-5; D gene unclear. Germline V gives CDR1 KGHSH, CDR2 LQKENI. V dropped 5 bases and J dropped 7 bases, with 23 bases sitting between them. The CDR3 covers 16 residues.

This sequence joins TRBV11-2 and TRBJ1-4; the match to TRBD1 covers 8 bases. J was trimmed by 10 bases and V by 2 bases; bases with no gene match: 9. The CDR3 runs to 15 residues. Germline V gene lookup returns CDR1 SGHAT and CDR2 FQNNGV. This CDR3 is CASSLNQGADGKLFF. The CDR3 nucleotides are TGTGCCAGCAGCTTAAACCAGGGGGCGGATGGAAAACTGTTTTTT.

This chain joins TRBV6-5 and TRBJ2-1; D is undetermined. Germline V CDR1 and CDR2: MNHEY, SVGAGI. The CDR3 is 13 residues long. V lost 8 bases and J lost 4, with 12 bases in between. The CDR3 is CASHEAQYNEQFF. The CDR3, as DNA: TGTGCCAGCCATGAGGCGCAGTACAATGAGCAGTTCTTC.

J is TRBJ2-2 and V is TRBV2; a weak D match, TRBD2 (5 bases). Trimming removed 6 bases from V and 8 bases from J, with 13 bases in between. Looked up from germline, CDR1 is SNHLY and CDR2 is FYNNEI. The CDR3 has 13 amino acids. The CDR3 nucleotides are TGTGCCAGCAGAGAGGGCCTCTATGGGGAGCTGTTTTTT. Translating it yields CASREGLYGELFF. Full variable domain (rest looked up from reference TRBV2 and TRBJ2-2): EPEVTQTPSHQVTQMGQEVILRCVPISNHLYFYWYRQILGQKVEFLVSFYNNEISEKSEIFDDQFSVERPDGSNFTLKIRSTKLEDSAMYFCASREGLYGELFFGEGSRLTVL.

The chain joins TRBV27 to TRBJ1-1; a weak D match, TRBD1 (5 bases). Trimming removed 3 bases at V and 1 base at J, with 18 bases between. The germline CDR1 and CDR2 sequences are MNHEY and SMNVEV (reference sequence). The length of the CDR3 is 17 residues. This chain's CDR3 is CASSFWQGALTNTEAFF. CDR3 sequence (DNA): TGTGCCAGCAGTTTTTGGCAAGGGGCATTAACGAACACTGAAGCTTTCTTT.

In its sample, this clone was seen once. V gene TRBV7-2 combines with J gene TRBJ2-2; 7 bases fit TRBD2. V was clipped by 6 bases and J by 2 bases; unmatched bases: 12. This CDR3 has 17 residues. CDR1 and CDR2 from the germline V gene are SGHTA and FQGNSA. The CDR3 sequence is CASSRHPSGINTGELFF. In DNA form, the CDR3 reads TGTGCCAGCAGTCGTCACCCCAGCGGGATTAACACCGGGGAGCTGTTTTTT.

The chain uses TRBV7-7 and TRBJ2-3; no clear D gene. CDR3 size: 13 residues. The ends were cut back, 5 bases at V and 2 bases at J, with 8 bases in the middle. Germline CDR1 SSHAT, CDR2 FNYEAQ (reference sequence). The CDR3, as DNA: TGTGCCAGCAGCCAGATAAACACAGATACGCAGTATTTT. Its translation: CASSQINTDTQYF.

The genes are TRBV4-3 and TRBJ1-4, with 7 nucleotides matching TRBD1. The CDR3 loop spans 17 amino acids. Germline V lookup: CDR1 LGHNA, CDR2 YSLEER. Germline trimming cut 0 bases from V and 6 bases from J; bases unmatched to any gene: 10. Written as DNA, the CDR3 is TGCGCCAGCAGCCAAGATAGGGGGCAGGGTGGGGATGAAAAACTGTTTTTT. This translates into CASSQDRGQGGDEKLFF.

V and J are TRBV28 and TRBJ2-3, with a tentative D call TRBD1 (7 bases). The CDR3 contains 16 residues. The germline V and J ends were trimmed by 6 bases and 1 base, with 17 bases remaining between them. The germline gives CDR1 MDHEN, CDR2 SYDVKM. Here the CDR3 DNA reads TGTGCCAGCAGCCCCTTAACAGGGGAGGGCACAGATACGCAGTATTTT. Amino acid sequence: CASSPLTGEGTDTQYF.

V is TRBV5-1 and J is TRBJ1-2, with D perhaps TRBD1 (5 bases). The germline V and J ends were trimmed by 6 bases and 2 bases, with 11 bases remaining between them. This CDR3 spans 13 amino acids. Germline V gene sequence: CDR1 SGHRS, CDR2 YFSETQ. CDR3 in amino acids: CASTPTENYGYTF. In DNA, the CDR3 is TGCGCCAGCACCCCGACAGAGAACTATGGCTACACCTTC.

In nucleotides, the CDR3 is TGTGCCAGCAGCGACAGACCCTACAATGAGCAGTTCTTC. Translated, it gives CASSDRPYNEQFF. The chain recombines TRBV9 with TRBJ2-1; D is uncertain. The V gene's germline CDR1 is SGDLS and CDR2 YYNGEE. The CDR3 is 13 residues long. V was cut by 3 bases and J by 2 bases, with 6 bases left in between. Combining the CDR3 with reference TRBV9 and TRBJ2-1 gives the whole variable domain DSGVTQTPKHLITATGQRVTLRCSPRSGDLSVYWYQQSLDQGLQFLIQYYNGEERAKGNILERFSAQQFPDLHSELNLSSLELGDSALYFCASSDRPYNEQFFGPGTRLTVL.

In this sample, this clone turned up a few times. The CDR3 reads CATSQGGGSPLHF. The CDR3 DNA sequence: TGTGCCACTTCACAGGGCGGTGGTTCACCCCTCCACTTT. This sequence joins TRBV10-3 and TRBJ1-6, with D possibly TRBD1 on 6 matching bases. There are 13 residues in the CDR3. Germline V CDR1 and CDR2: ENHRY, SYGVKD. The ends were cut back, 10 bases at V and 9 bases at J, with 16 bases in the middle.

The rearrangement links TRBV19 to TRBJ2-7; D perhaps matches TRBD2 (5 bases). Germline loops: CDR1 LNHDA, CDR2 SQIVND (reference sequence). The CDR3 runs 12 residues. V was cut by 5 bases and J by 3 bases, with 8 bases left in between. The CDR3: CASSLGNYEQYF. Here the CDR3 DNA reads TGTGCCAGTAGTCTCGGGAACTACGAGCAGTACTTC.

The chain couples TRBV5-6 to TRBJ1-4; 12 bases map to TRBD1. The germline V gene has CDR1 SGHDT and CDR2 YYEEEE. CDR3 length: 14 amino acids. The trim removed 4 bases at V and 7 bases at J, leaving 2 bases unmatched. The CDR3 nucleotides read TGTGCCAGCAGCCGGGACAGGGGGCTTGAAAAACTGTTTTTT. It yields the protein CASSRDRGLEKLFF. The full variable domain, its missing parts supplied by reference TRBV5-6 and TRBJ1-4, is DAGVTQSPTHLIKTRGQQVTLRCSPKSGHDTVSWYQQALGQGPQFIFQYYEEEERQRGNFPDRFSGHQFPNYSSELNVNALLLGDSALYLCASSRDRGLEKLFFGSGTQLSVL.

The rearrangement uses TRBV14 and TRBJ1-1; D unresolved. Germline CDR1 SGHDN, CDR2 FVKESK. This CDR3 contains 15 residues. Trimming took 0 bases from V and 3 from J, leaving 11 bases between them. CDR3 sequence reads: CASSQDLASYTEAFF. For the CDR3, the DNA is TGTGCCAGCAGCCAAGATCTTGCGAGTTACACTGAAGCTTTCTTT.

A single count supports this clone. The chain couples TRBV9 to TRBJ2-2; TRBD2 agrees at 7 bases. Looked up from germline, CDR1 is SGDLS and CDR2 is YYNGEE. CDR3 length: 14 amino acids. Germline trimming cut 2 bases from V and 6 bases from J; bases unmatched to any gene: 4. In nucleotides, the CDR3 is TGTGCCAGCAGCGTCGGTGGGGGGGCCGGGGAGCTGTTTTTT. Amino acid sequence: CASSVGGGAGELFF. Filled out from reference TRBV9 and TRBJ2-2, the complete variable domain reads DSGVTQTPKHLITATGQRVTLRCSPRSGDLSVYWYQQSLDQGLQFLIQYYNGEERAKGNILERFSAQQFPDLHSELNLSSLELGDSALYFCASSVGGGAGELFFGEGSRLTVL.

The genes are TRBV4-1 and TRBJ2-7; TRBD2 aligns across 8 bases. Germline V CDR1 and CDR2: MGHRA, YSYEKL. This CDR3 contains 13 residues. With 4 bases clipped from V and 6 bases from J, the junction kept 5 bases outside the gene matches. The CDR3: CASSPGGAIEQYF. The CDR3 coding sequence is TGCGCCAGCAGCCCGGGGGGGGCTATCGAGCAGTACTTC.

The V and J genes are TRBV9 and TRBJ2-1; 7 nucleotides line up with TRBD1. Germline CDR1 and CDR2: SGDLS and YYNGEE. Unmatched junction bases numbered 10, after V lost 6 bases and J lost 4 bases. The CDR3 loop spans 15 amino acids. The CDR3 region is CASTLGGRGYNEQFF. The CDR3 bases are TGTGCCAGCACCCTAGGGGGCAGGGGGTACAATGAGCAGTTCTTC.

The chain carries TRBV4-2 and TRBJ1-2; a weak D match, TRBD1 (5 bases). Between the trimmed V and J ends, which lost 1 base and 8 bases, there was a span of 14 bases. Germline assignment: CDR1 LGHNA and CDR2 YNFKEQ. The CDR3 contains 14 residues. The CDR3 reads CASSQVSDIWGYTF. Here the CDR3 DNA reads TGTGCCAGCAGCCAAGTTTCGGACATTTGGGGCTACACCTTC.

Concerning this clone: The final CDR3 position lacks the conserved phenylalanine or tryptophan, pointing to a likely read error. The V call is TRBV11-2, the J call TRBJ1-2; 9 bases match TRBD1. Germline trimming cut 3 bases from V and 3 bases from J; bases unmatched to any gene: 5. The CDR3 consists of 15 residues. CDR1 is SGHAT, CDR2 FQNNGV, per germline. This CDR3 is CASSFSGQGYYGYTV. The CDR3 nucleotides read TGTGCCAGCAGCTTCTCCGGACAGGGGTACTATGGCTACACCGTC.

The gene calls are TRBV2 and TRBJ2-5; the match to TRBD1 covers 10 bases. CDR3 length: 15 residues. J lost 4 bases, V lost 4 bases, and 6 bases had no gene match. Germline-derived CDR1 and CDR2 are SNHLY and FYNNEI. CDR3 DNA sequence: TGTGCCAGCAGTGTAGACAGGGGGCTAGGAGAGACCCAGTACTTC. Residues: CASSVDRGLGETQYF.

Notes on this clone: A read error may account for a junction end that differs from germline. CDR3 amino acids: CASSSSIRDTQYF. DNA of the CDR3: TGTGCTAGCAGCTCCAGTATCAGGGATACGCAGTATTTT. The chain links TRBV7-7 to TRBJ2-3, with D unclear. CDR1 and CDR2 from the germline V gene are SSHAT and FNYEAQ (reference sequence). The CDR3 has 13 amino acids.

The chain recombines TRBV6-1 with TRBJ1-1; TRBD1 aligns across 7 bases. The ends lost 4 bases at V and 4 bases at J; junction bases unmatched: 6. Germline lookup yields CDR1 MNHNS and CDR2 SASEGT. The CDR3 totals 14 residues. CDR3 in amino acids: CASSVDQGGTEAFF. CDR3 DNA sequence: TGTGCCAGCAGTGTCGACCAGGGGGGCACTGAAGCTTTCTTT.

This rearrangement joins TRBV2 to TRBJ2-3; TRBD2 might be the D (7 bases). CDR1 and CDR2 from the germline V gene are SNHLY and FYNNEI. This CDR3 contains 12 residues. Trimming took 4 bases from V and 9 from J, leaving 11 bases between them. The DNA of the CDR3 is TGTGCCAGCAGTGGGGGGGGCTCGACGCAGTATTTT. Its translation: CASSGGGSTQYF.

The chain couples TRBV13 to TRBJ2-7, with 7 bases matching TRBD1. The CDR3 loop spans 14 amino acids. Germline assignment: CDR1 PRHDT and CDR2 FYEKMQ (reference sequence). V shed 0 bases and J 3 bases; nucleotides not matched to a gene: 2. The CDR3, as DNA: TGTGCCAGCAGCTTAGGGGGGACAGACTACGAGCAGTACTTC. This codes for CASSLGGTDYEQYF.

J is TRBJ2-1 and V is TRBV10-2; D might be TRBD2 (5 bases). Germline CDR1 and CDR2: WSHSY and SAAADI. With 6 bases removed from V and 2 bases from J, the gap between germline ends came to 14 bases. This CDR3 has 15 amino acids. Written as DNA, the CDR3 is TGCGCCAGCAGCCTTCTAGCTCTCACCTACAATGAGCAGTTCTTC. It is translated as CASSLLALTYNEQFF.

The V gene is TRBV27, the J gene TRBJ1-5; 9 bases are shared with TRBD1. The ends lost 6 bases at V and 6 bases at J; junction bases unmatched: 6. Germline V gene sequence: CDR1 MNHEY, CDR2 SMNVEV (reference sequence). This CDR3 has 14 amino acids. The CDR3 spells CASSPGQGLQPQHF. The CDR3 DNA sequence: TGTGCCAGCAGCCCGGGACAGGGTCTTCAGCCCCAGCATTTT.

The rearrangement uses TRBV19 and TRBJ2-3, with 8 bases aligning to TRBD2. Germline V gives CDR1 LNHDA, CDR2 SQIVND (reference sequence). This CDR3 comprises 13 residues. After removal of 7 bases from V and 6 bases from J, the junction contained 6 bases not matched to a gene. For the CDR3, the DNA is TGTGCCAGTACTAACGGGGGGGAGGATACGCAGTATTTT. Residues: CASTNGGEDTQYF.